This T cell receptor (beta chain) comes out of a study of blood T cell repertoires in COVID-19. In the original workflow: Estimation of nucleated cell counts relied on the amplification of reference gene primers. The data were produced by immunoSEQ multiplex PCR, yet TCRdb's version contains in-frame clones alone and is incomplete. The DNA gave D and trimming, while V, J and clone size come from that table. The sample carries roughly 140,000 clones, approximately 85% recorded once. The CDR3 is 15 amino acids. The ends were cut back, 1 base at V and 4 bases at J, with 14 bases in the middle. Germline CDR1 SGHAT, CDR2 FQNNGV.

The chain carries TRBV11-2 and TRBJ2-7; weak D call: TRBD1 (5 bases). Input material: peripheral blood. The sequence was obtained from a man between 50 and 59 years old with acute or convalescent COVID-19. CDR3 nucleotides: TGTGCCAGCAGCTTAGTGCCTAGTGGGGCGTACGAGCAGTACTTC. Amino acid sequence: CASSLVPSGAYEQYF.